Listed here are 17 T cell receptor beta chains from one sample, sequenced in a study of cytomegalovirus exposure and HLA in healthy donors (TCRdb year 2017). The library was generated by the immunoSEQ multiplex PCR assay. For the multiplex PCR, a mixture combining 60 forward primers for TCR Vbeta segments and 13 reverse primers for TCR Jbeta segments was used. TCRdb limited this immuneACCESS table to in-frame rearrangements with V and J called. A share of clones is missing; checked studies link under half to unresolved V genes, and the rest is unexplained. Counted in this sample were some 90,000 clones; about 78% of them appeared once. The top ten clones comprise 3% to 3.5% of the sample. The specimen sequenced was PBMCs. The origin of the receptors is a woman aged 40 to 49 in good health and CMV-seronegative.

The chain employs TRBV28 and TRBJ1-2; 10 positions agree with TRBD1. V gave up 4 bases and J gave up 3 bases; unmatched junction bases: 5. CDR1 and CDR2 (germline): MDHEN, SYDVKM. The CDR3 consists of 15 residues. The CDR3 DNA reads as TGTGCCAGCAGTTCGTCCGGGACAGGGGACTATGGCTACACCTTC. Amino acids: CASSSSGTGDYGYTF.

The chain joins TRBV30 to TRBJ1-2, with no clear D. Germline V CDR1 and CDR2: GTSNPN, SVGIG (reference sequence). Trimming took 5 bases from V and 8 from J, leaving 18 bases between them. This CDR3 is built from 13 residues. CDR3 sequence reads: CAWGADPPRGYTF. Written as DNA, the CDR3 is TGTGCCTGGGGAGCTGACCCTCCTAGGGGCTACACCTTC.

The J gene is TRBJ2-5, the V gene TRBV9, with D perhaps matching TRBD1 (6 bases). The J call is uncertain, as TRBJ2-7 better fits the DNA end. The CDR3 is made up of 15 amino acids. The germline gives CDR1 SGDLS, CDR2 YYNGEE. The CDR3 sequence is CASSAGALNSYEQYF. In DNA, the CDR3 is TGTGCCAGCAGCGCAGGGGCCCTGAACTCCTACGAGCAGTACTTC.

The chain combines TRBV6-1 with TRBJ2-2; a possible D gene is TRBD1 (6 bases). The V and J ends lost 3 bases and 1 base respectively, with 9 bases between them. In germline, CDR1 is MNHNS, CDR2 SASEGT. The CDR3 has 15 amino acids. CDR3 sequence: CASSDWTVNTGELFF. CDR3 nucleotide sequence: TGTGCCAGCAGTGATTGGACAGTGAACACCGGGGAGCTGTTTTTT.

The chain's CDR3 is CASSRTSGYEQYF. The CDR3 nucleotides are TGTGCCAGTAGTCGGACTAGCGGCTACGAGCAGTACTTC. The V and J genes are TRBV19 and TRBJ2-7, with TRBD2 matching 10 bases. Trimming took 5 bases from V and 3 from J; bases not matched to a gene: 1. The CDR3 length is 13 residues. CDR1 and CDR2 (germline): LNHDA, SQIVND (reference sequence).

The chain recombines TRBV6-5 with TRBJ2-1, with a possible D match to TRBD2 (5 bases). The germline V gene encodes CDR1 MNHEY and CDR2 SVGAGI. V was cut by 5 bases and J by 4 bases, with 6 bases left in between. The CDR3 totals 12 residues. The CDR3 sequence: CASSRTYNEQFF. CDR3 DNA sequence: TGTGCCAGCAGTCGGACTTACAATGAGCAGTTCTTC.

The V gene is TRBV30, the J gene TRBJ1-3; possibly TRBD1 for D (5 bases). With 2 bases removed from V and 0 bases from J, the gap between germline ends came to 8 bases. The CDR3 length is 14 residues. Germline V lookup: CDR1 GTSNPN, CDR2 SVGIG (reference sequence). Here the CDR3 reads CAWSRTTSGNTIYF. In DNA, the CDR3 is TGTGCCTGGAGTCGGACAACCTCTGGAAACACCATATATTTT.

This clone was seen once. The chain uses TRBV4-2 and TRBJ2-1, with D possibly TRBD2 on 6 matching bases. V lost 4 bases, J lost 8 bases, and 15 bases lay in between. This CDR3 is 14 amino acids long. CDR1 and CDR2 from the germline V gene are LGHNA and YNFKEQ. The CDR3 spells CASSRTSEGHEQFF. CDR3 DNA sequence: TGTGCCAGCAGCCGAACCTCGGAGGGTCATGAGCAGTTCTTC.

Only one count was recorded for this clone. Written as DNA, the CDR3 is TGTGCCAGCAGTTCAGGGGGAAGGAGCTACACCTTC. It translates to CASSSGGRSYTF. The chain carries TRBV27 and TRBJ1-2, with 7 bases that match TRBD1. Germline CDR1 MNHEY, CDR2 SMNVEV (reference sequence). There are 12 residues in the CDR3. Trimming took 4 bases from V and 9 from J; bases not matched to a gene: 5.

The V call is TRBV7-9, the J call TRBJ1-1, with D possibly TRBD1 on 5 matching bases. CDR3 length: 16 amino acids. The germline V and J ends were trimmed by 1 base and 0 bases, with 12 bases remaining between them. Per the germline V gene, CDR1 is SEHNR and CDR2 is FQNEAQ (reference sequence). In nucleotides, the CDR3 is TGTGCCAGCAGCTTAGTGCTAGGGGCCCTGAACACTGAAGCTTTCTTT. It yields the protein CASSLVLGALNTEAFF. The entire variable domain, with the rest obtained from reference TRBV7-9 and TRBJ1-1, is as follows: DTGVSQNPRHKITKRGQNVTFRCDPISEHNRLYWYRQTLGQGPEFLTYFQNEAQLEKSRLLSDRFSAERPKGSFSTLEIQRTEQGDSAMYLCASSLVLGALNTEAFFGQGTRLTVV.

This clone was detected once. CDR3 sequence: CASSLLAGGSGANVLTF. In DNA, the CDR3 is TGTGCCAGCAGTTTGTTAGCGGGGGGCTCTGGGGCCAACGTCCTGACTTTC. The gene calls are TRBV27 and TRBJ2-6, with 10 nucleotides matching TRBD2. Germline V CDR1 and CDR2: MNHEY, SMNVEV (reference sequence). Germline trimming cut 3 bases from V and 0 bases from J; bases unmatched to any gene: 2. The CDR3 spans 17 residues.

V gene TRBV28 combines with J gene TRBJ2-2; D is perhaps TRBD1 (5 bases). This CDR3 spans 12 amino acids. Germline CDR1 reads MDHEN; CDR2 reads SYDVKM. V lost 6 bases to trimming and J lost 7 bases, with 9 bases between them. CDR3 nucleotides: TGTGCCAGCAGCCCCAGGGTCGGGGAGCTGTTTTTT. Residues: CASSPRVGELFF.

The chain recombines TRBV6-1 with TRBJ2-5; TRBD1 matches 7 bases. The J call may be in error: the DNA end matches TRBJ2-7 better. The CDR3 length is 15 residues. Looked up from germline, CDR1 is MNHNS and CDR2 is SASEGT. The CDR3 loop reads CASSVGQINSYEQYF. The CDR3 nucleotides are TGTGCCAGCAGCGTGGGACAGATAAATTCCTACGAGCAGTACTTC.

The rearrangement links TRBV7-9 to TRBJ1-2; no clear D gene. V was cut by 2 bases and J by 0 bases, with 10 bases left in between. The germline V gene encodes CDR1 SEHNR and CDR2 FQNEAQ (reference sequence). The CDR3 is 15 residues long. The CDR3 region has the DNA TGTGCCAGCAGCTTACGGTTGCAAACTAACTATGGCTACACCTTC. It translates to CASSLRLQTNYGYTF.

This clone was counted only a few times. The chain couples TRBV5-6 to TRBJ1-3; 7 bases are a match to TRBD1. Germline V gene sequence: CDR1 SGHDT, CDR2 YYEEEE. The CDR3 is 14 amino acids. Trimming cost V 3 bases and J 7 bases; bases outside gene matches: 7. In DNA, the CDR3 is TGTGCCAGCAGCTCCCGACAGGGTCGGAACACCATATATTTT. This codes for CASSSRQGRNTIYF.

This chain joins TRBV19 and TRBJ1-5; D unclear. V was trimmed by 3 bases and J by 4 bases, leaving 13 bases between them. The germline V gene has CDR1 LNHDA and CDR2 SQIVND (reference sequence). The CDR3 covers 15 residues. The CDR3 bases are TGTGCCAGTAGTATTGGTGGATCGAGGAATCAGCCCCAGCATTTT. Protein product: CASSIGGSRNQPQHF.

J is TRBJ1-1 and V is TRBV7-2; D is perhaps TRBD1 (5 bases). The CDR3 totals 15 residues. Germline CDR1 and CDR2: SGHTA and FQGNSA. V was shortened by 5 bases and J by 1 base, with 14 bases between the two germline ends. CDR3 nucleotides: TGTGCCAGCAGCCCGAGACAGATACCGAACACTGAAGCTTTCTTT. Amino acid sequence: CASSPRQIPNTEAFF. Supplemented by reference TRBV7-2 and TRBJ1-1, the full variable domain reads GAGVSQSPSNKVTEKGKDVELRCDPISGHTALYWYRQSLGQGLEFLIYFQGNSAPDKSGLPSDRFSAERTGGSVSTLTIQRTQQEDSAVYLCASSPRQIPNTEAFFGQGTRLTVV.